Presented here are 11 T cell receptor beta chains from one specimen sequenced in a study of blood T cell repertoires in COVID-19. Assay used: immunoSEQ multiplex PCR; TCRdb lists only in-frame clones, some missing. Among about 160,000 clones listed, around 90% were seen once. The specimen sequenced was peripheral blood. The receptors were sampled from a man aged 60-69 years with acute or convalescent COVID-19.

The V gene is TRBV10-1, the J gene TRBJ2-5; D may be TRBD1 (6 bases). V shed 5 bases and J shed 1 base, with 20 bases lying between them. Germline-derived CDR1 and CDR2 are WNHNN and SYGVQD (reference sequence). The CDR3 runs 17 residues. CDR3 DNA sequence: TGCGCCAGCAGTTTCCCGCGAGGACAGAGAATCCAAGAGACCCAGTACTTC. Protein sequence: CASSFPRGQRIQETQYF.

This chain uses TRBV15 with TRBJ1-1, with 7 bases aligning to TRBD1. The CDR3 loop spans 14 amino acids. Germline lookup yields CDR1 LNHNV and CDR2 YYDKDF (reference sequence). J was trimmed by 4 bases and V by 4 bases; bases with no gene match: 6. The CDR3 spells CATSILQGGTEAFF. In DNA, the CDR3 is TGTGCCACCAGCATCCTTCAGGGGGGCACTGAAGCTTTCTTT.

The gene calls are TRBV24-1 and TRBJ1-5, with TRBD1 identical over 10 bases. The germline gives CDR1 KGHDR, CDR2 SFDVKD. Trimming cost V 4 bases and J 7 bases; bases outside gene matches: 6. The CDR3 is 15 amino acids. In nucleotides, the CDR3 is TGTGCCACCAGTGAAAGGGGACAGGGGCTACAGCCCCAGCATTTT. Protein product: CATSERGQGLQPQHF.

The rearrangement uses TRBV14 and TRBJ2-7; D is unclear. Germline CDR1 and CDR2: SGHDN and FVKESK. Deletions cut 0 bases from V and 2 bases from J, with 8 bases between. The CDR3 sequence is 14 residues long. The CDR3 reads CASSQDGGAYEQYF. CDR3 nucleotides: TGTGCCAGCAGCCAAGACGGCGGAGCCTACGAGCAGTACTTC.

V usage is TRBV9 and J usage is TRBJ1-3; TRBD1 is a possible D gene (6 bases). This CDR3 is 15 amino acids long. CDR1 SGDLS and CDR2 YYNGEE come from the germline V gene. V lost 3 bases and J lost 0, with 10 bases in between. Here the CDR3 DNA reads TGTGCCAGCAGCGGGACAGTCACCTCTGGAAACACCATATATTTT. Translating it yields CASSGTVTSGNTIYF.

In this sample, this clone turned up once. The V call is TRBV5-1, the J call TRBJ2-7; 8 nucleotides match TRBD1. Per the germline V gene, CDR1 is SGHRS and CDR2 is YFSETQ. The CDR3 has 15 residues. Trimming took 1 base from V and 12 from J; bases not matched to a gene: 15. As DNA, the CDR3 is TGCGCCAGCAGCTTGATTGGTGACAGGGGATCGAACTGGTACTTC. This translates into CASSLIGDRGSNWYF.

This clone was seen a few times. The chain couples TRBV7-8 to TRBJ1-1; 9 nucleotides line up with TRBD1. In germline, CDR1 is SGHVS, CDR2 FQNEAQ. V trimming: 4 bases; J trimming: 5 bases; junction bases outside the gene matches: 11. The CDR3 runs to 16 residues. CDR3 sequence reads: CASSYDRDREGTEAFF. CDR3 bases: TGTGCCAGCAGCTATGACCGGGACAGGGAAGGAACTGAAGCTTTCTTT.

This clone has just one count. The rearrangement uses TRBV2 and TRBJ1-6, with 7 bases fitting TRBD1. Germline CDR1 SNHLY, CDR2 FYNNEI. This CDR3 has 15 amino acids. The J segment lost 6 bases and the V segment lost 6 bases, leaving 8 bases of the junction unmatched. The CDR3 region is CASSLQQGPNSPLHF. CDR3 sequence (DNA): TGTGCCAGCAGCTTACAACAGGGGCCTAATTCACCCCTCCACTTT.

This clone has only one observation. The chain uses TRBV2 and TRBJ2-1, with TRBD1 matching 7 bases. CDR3 length: 14 residues. CDR1 and CDR2 from the germline V gene are SNHLY and FYNNEI. V dropped 4 bases and J dropped 5; count of bases not matched to a gene: 5. The CDR3 coding sequence is TGTGCCAGCAGTGGGGACAGACAGAACAATGAGCAGTTCTTC. It specifies CASSGDRQNNEQFF. The whole variable domain, remainder taken from reference TRBV2 and TRBJ2-1, is EPEVTQTPSHQVTQMGQEVILRCVPISNHLYFYWYRQILGQKVEFLVSFYNNEISEKSEIFDDQFSVERPDGSNFTLKIRSTKLEDSAMYFCASSGDRQNNEQFFGPGTRLTVL.

J is TRBJ2-7 and V is TRBV3-1 (or the pseudogene TRBV3-2), with D maybe TRBD1 (6 bases). V dropped 4 bases and J dropped 5 bases, with 12 bases sitting between them. The germline gives CDR1 LGHDT, CDR2 YNNKEL (reference sequence). This CDR3 comprises 13 residues. CDR3 amino acids: CASSRTGFHEQYF. CDR3 bases: TGTGCCAGCAGCCGCACAGGGTTCCACGAGCAGTACTTC.

The rearrangement joins TRBV6-6 to TRBJ1-2; TRBD1 aligns across 8 bases. Trimming removed 8 bases from V and 6 bases from J; junction bases left unmatched: 14. Germline V gene data show CDR1 as MNHNY and CDR2 as SVGAGI (reference sequence). This CDR3 comprises 15 residues. CDR3 sequence reads: CASGTPDRATNGYTF. The CDR3, as DNA: TGTGCCAGCGGAACCCCGGACAGGGCAACGAATGGCTACACCTTC.